The 21 T cell receptor beta chains given below trace back to one sample, sequenced in a study of blood T cell repertoires in COVID-19. Repertoires were generated with immunoSEQ multiplex PCR, while TCRdb's copy carries only in-frame clones and drops some. The sample lists about 100,000 clones, around 87% occurring once. The sample comprised peripheral blood. Receptors were obtained from a young woman with acute or convalescent COVID-19.

The chain carries TRBV29-1 and TRBJ1-4; 7 nucleotides align to TRBD1. J lost 7 bases, V lost 0 bases, and 8 bases had no gene match. This CDR3 has 15 amino acids. The germline V gene encodes CDR1 SQVTM and CDR2 ANQGSEA. The CDR3 is CSVEEGEGAIEKLFF. CDR3 DNA sequence: TGCAGCGTTGAAGAAGGCGAGGGGGCGATTGAAAAACTGTTTTTT.

This rearrangement joins TRBV5-6 to TRBJ2-7; D is unresolved. The CDR3 covers 13 residues. Germline values: CDR1 SGHDT, CDR2 YYEEEE. Between the trimmed V and J ends, which lost 0 bases and 4 bases, there was a span of 8 bases. In DNA, the CDR3 is TGTGCCAGCAGCTTGGCTGTGTTTTACGAGCAGTACTTC. Translating gives CASSLAVFYEQYF.

This chain joins TRBV9 and TRBJ1-1; possible D gene TRBD1, 5 bases. Deletions cut 4 bases from V and 6 bases from J, with 7 bases between. CDR1 is SGDLS, CDR2 YYNGEE, per germline. The CDR3 spans 11 residues. CDR3 region: CASSRGPEAFF. The CDR3 bases are TGTGCCAGCAGCAGGGGTCCTGAAGCTTTCTTT. The full variable domain, rest sourced from reference TRBV9 and TRBJ1-1, is DSGVTQTPKHLITATGQRVTLRCSPRSGDLSVYWYQQSLDQGLQFLIQYYNGEERAKGNILERFSAQQFPDLHSELNLSSLELGDSALYFCASSRGPEAFFGQGTRLTVV.

The chain employs TRBV30 and TRBJ1-5, with TRBD1 as a possible D gene (6 bases). The germline V gene has CDR1 GTSNPN and CDR2 SVGIG (reference sequence). Trimming cost V 3 bases and J 1 base, with 13 bases left between them. The CDR3 is 15 residues long. The CDR3 is CAWSWGQASNQPQHF. The DNA for the CDR3 is TGTGCCTGGAGCTGGGGGCAGGCGAGCAATCAGCCCCAGCATTTT.

The chain carries TRBV9 and TRBJ2-7; TRBD1 might be the D (6 bases). Germline V gene data show CDR1 as SGDLS and CDR2 as YYNGEE. Trimming took 0 bases from V and 2 from J, leaving 18 bases between them. The CDR3 loop spans 17 amino acids. For the CDR3, the DNA is TGTGCCAGCAGCGTAGCAGCCTCAACAGGGCGCGCCTACGAGCAGTACTTC. Protein product: CASSVAASTGRAYEQYF.

This clone was detected only once. In DNA, the CDR3 is TGTGCCAGCCACGGACAGCTTTCTGGAAACACCATATATTTT. It encodes CASHGQLSGNTIYF. This sequence joins TRBV5-6 and TRBJ1-3; a possible D gene is TRBD1 (6 bases). Germline V lookup: CDR1 SGHDT, CDR2 YYEEEE. V dropped 7 bases and J dropped 1 base, with 12 bases sitting between them. The CDR3 covers 14 residues.

The chain links TRBV5-6 to TRBJ1-6; possibly TRBD1 for D (6 bases). This CDR3 is built from 15 residues. The V gene's germline CDR1 is SGHDT and CDR2 YYEEEE. The V end lost 0 bases, the J end lost 9 bases, and 13 bases lay between the germline ends. In DNA form, the CDR3 reads TGTGCCAGCAGCTTGGGACAGGTTGCGGGTTCACCCCTCCACTTT. It specifies CASSLGQVAGSPLHF. Drawing the rest from reference TRBV5-6 and TRBJ1-6, the complete variable domain is DAGVTQSPTHLIKTRGQQVTLRCSPKSGHDTVSWYQQALGQGPQFIFQYYEEEERQRGNFPDRFSGHQFPNYSSELNVNALLLGDSALYLCASSLGQVAGSPLHFGNGTRLTVT.

This chain links TRBV5-6 with TRBJ2-7, with no clear D. There are 13 residues in the CDR3. Germline assignment: CDR1 SGHDT and CDR2 YYEEEE. V was pared by 0 bases and J by 2 bases, with 6 bases between. The CDR3 here is CASSLGRTYEQYF. In nucleotides, the CDR3 is TGTGCCAGCAGCTTGGGCAGAACCTACGAGCAGTACTTC.

The chain is built from TRBV4-1 and TRBJ1-1, with D possibly TRBD1 on 5 matching bases. Germline-derived CDR1 and CDR2 are MGHRA and YSYEKL. Trimming pared 1 base from V and 4 bases from J, leaving 16 bases between. The CDR3 totals 16 residues. CDR3 sequence reads: CASSQGAGTASTEAFF. The CDR3 DNA is TGCGCCAGCAGCCAAGGGGCCGGGACTGCCTCCACTGAAGCTTTCTTT.

Here the CDR3 reads CASSLAAGPAEQYF. DNA of the CDR3: TGTGCCAGCAGCTTAGCAGCAGGGCCTGCCGAGCAGTACTTC. The chain carries TRBV7-9 and TRBJ2-7; tentative D call: TRBD1 (5 bases). CDR3 length: 14 amino acids. Germline V gene data show CDR1 as SEHNR and CDR2 as FQNEAQ (reference sequence). V shed 0 bases and J shed 6 bases, with 12 bases lying between them.

This clone was found once. CDR3 sequence reads: CASQGSGILTDTQYF. DNA of the CDR3: TGCGCCTCCCAGGGGTCAGGGATCCTCACAGATACGCAGTATTTT. The chain links TRBV4-1 to TRBJ2-3; maybe TRBD1 (6 bases). The CDR3 runs 15 residues. Germline V CDR1 and CDR2: MGHRA, YSYEKL. V lost 11 bases, J lost 2 bases, and 20 bases lay in between.

The table lists this clone with a few counts. The rearrangement joins TRBV19 to TRBJ2-2; D is ambiguous. Germline V lookup: CDR1 LNHDA, CDR2 SQIVND (reference sequence). The length of the CDR3 is 12 residues. V dropped 4 bases and J dropped 6 bases, with 6 bases sitting between them. The CDR3, as DNA: TGTGCCAGTAGTAGGTCGGCCGGGGAGCTGTTTTTT. This codes for CASSRSAGELFF.

The chain is built from TRBV19 and TRBJ1-5, with a weak D call TRBD1 (5 bases). This CDR3 is built from 15 residues. Germline loops: CDR1 LNHDA, CDR2 SQIVND (reference sequence). V was shortened by 7 bases and J by 7 bases, with 20 bases between the two germline ends. The CDR3 here is CASTLPGDSGQPQHF. The CDR3 coding sequence is TGTGCCAGTACTCTCCCGGGGGATAGTGGGCAGCCCCAGCATTTT.

The J gene is TRBJ1-4, the V gene TRBV4-1, with D hard to call. The CDR3 is 19 residues long. Germline assignment: CDR1 MGHRA and CDR2 YSYEKL. The ends were cut back, 3 bases at V and 0 bases at J, with 20 bases in the middle. DNA of the CDR3: TGCGCCAGCAGCCACCGAAAACGGCGGGCAGTTGCAACTAATGAAAAACTGTTTTTT. Encoded protein: CASSHRKRRAVATNEKLFF.

The V and J genes are TRBV5-1 and TRBJ2-1; 12 bases fit TRBD2. This CDR3 contains 14 residues. Germline-derived CDR1 and CDR2 are SGHRS and YFSETQ. With 5 bases clipped from V and 7 bases from J, the junction kept 4 bases outside the gene matches. DNA of the CDR3: TGCGCCAGCAGGACTAGCGGGGGCCCAAATGAGCAGTTCTTC. Translated, it gives CASRTSGGPNEQFF.

J is TRBJ1-6 and V is TRBV7-9, with TRBD1 matching over 7 bases. CDR3 length: 13 amino acids. Germline trimming cut 4 bases from V and 14 bases from J; bases unmatched to any gene: 8. Germline CDR1 reads SEHNR; CDR2 reads FQNEAQ (reference sequence). The CDR3 here is CASSSRQGRTLHF. The CDR3 DNA is TGTGCCAGCAGCTCACGACAGGGAAGGACCCTCCACTTT.

The V call is TRBV3-1 (or the pseudogene TRBV3-2), the J call TRBJ2-1, with D possibly TRBD2 on 7 matching bases. Per germline, CDR1 LGHDT and CDR2 YNNKEL (reference sequence). V shed 5 bases and J shed 6 bases, with 17 bases lying between them. The CDR3 extends over 15 amino acids. In DNA, the CDR3 is TGTGCCAGCAGCTCCTGGGTAGGGGGGGCCAATGAGCAGTTCTTC. Its protein product is CASSSWVGGANEQFF.

The gene calls are TRBV7-9 and TRBJ2-7; possible D gene TRBD2, 5 bases. V lost 0 bases, J lost 5 bases, and 20 bases lay in between. This CDR3 is 17 amino acids long. Germline CDR1 and CDR2: SEHNR and FQNEAQ (reference sequence). CDR3 nucleotide sequence: TGTGCCAGCAGCTTAGCCGAGTTGGCACTAGTTGAGGACGAGCAGTACTTC. Translated: CASSLAELALVEDEQYF.

This clone was picked up a small number of times. This chain joins TRBV7-3 and TRBJ2-1; 8 nucleotides line up with TRBD1. Germline V lookup: CDR1 SGHTA, CDR2 FQGTGA. The V segment lost 5 bases and the J segment 2 bases; nucleotides outside the gene matches: 8. The CDR3 totals 16 residues. CDR3 amino acids: CASSLRAGQAYNEQFF. In DNA form, the CDR3 reads TGTGCCAGCAGCCTAAGGGCGGGACAGGCCTACAATGAGCAGTTCTTC.

J is TRBJ1-3 and V is TRBV19; D is ambiguous. Germline CDR1 and CDR2: LNHDA and SQIVND (reference sequence). Deletions cut 5 bases from V and 1 base from J, with 12 bases between. The CDR3 is 15 residues long. This chain's CDR3 is CASSPPGGSGNTIYF. The CDR3 nucleotides are TGTGCCAGTAGTCCTCCGGGCGGGTCTGGAAACACCATATATTTT.

The chain links TRBV19 to TRBJ2-7; 9 bases are shared with TRBD1. The CDR3 has 13 residues. V dropped 8 bases and J dropped 2; count of bases not matched to a gene: 4. Germline V CDR1 and CDR2: LNHDA, SQIVND (reference sequence). The CDR3, as DNA: TGTGCCAGTCCGGGACAGGGAACCTACGAGCAGTACTTC. Its translation: CASPGQGTYEQYF.